These 5 T cell receptor beta chains came from one sample sequenced in a study of cytomegalovirus exposure and HLA in healthy donors. It was with 60 Vbeta and 13 Jbeta primers that the PCR ran. The protocol was immunoSEQ multiplex PCR, while the TCRdb copy is restricted to in-frame clones and leaves out a portion. Here the sample spans 95,000 to 110,000 clones, around 79% being singletons. Input material: PBMCs. Source of these receptors: a man between 50 and 59 years old in good health and CMV-seropositive.

The chain links TRBV4-1 to TRBJ2-7; TRBD1 aligns across 7 bases. Trimming took 2 bases from V and 5 from J; bases not matched to a gene: 9. CDR3 size: 15 residues. Germline V gene data show CDR1 as MGHRA and CDR2 as YSYEKL. The CDR3 sequence: CASSQTTGSKNEQYF. CDR3 in DNA: TGCGCCAGCAGCCAAACGACAGGGAGCAAAAACGAGCAGTACTTC.

J is TRBJ2-1 and V is TRBV21-1; TRBD2 reflects the table's D call only, with no check against the DNA. TRBV21-1 represents a pseudogene. The CDR3 is made up of 13 amino acids. The CDR3 sequence is CASSKFAGNEQFF. In nucleotides, the CDR3 is TGTGCCAGCAGCAAATTTGCGGGGAATGAGCAGTTCTTC.

This clone was observed a handful of times. This chain uses TRBV30 with TRBJ1-2; tentative D call: TRBD1 (6 bases). The CDR3 is made up of 11 amino acids. Germline values: CDR1 GTSNPN, CDR2 SVGIG (reference sequence). The ends were cut back, 0 bases at V and 8 bases at J, with 7 bases in the middle. In DNA, the CDR3 is TGTGCCTGGAGTGTACAGGGAGGCTACACCTTC. Amino acids: CAWSVQGGYTF.

The rearrangement joins TRBV18 to TRBJ2-7; 11 nucleotides line up with TRBD1. The trim removed 6 bases at V and 2 bases at J, leaving 6 bases unmatched. The CDR3 has 15 residues. Germline V CDR1 and CDR2: KGHSH, LQKENI. CDR3 in amino acids: CASSFGTGGTYEQYF. The CDR3 DNA follows: TGTGCCAGCTCCTTCGGGACAGGGGGGACCTACGAGCAGTACTTC.

This clone was found once. The CDR3 nucleotides read TGTGCCAGTAGTATAGGACCACCGGACAACGACTACGAGCAGTACTTC. It translates to CASSIGPPDNDYEQYF. The J gene is TRBJ2-7, the V gene TRBV19, with D maybe TRBD1 (5 bases). CDR1 LNHDA and CDR2 SQIVND come from the germline V gene (reference sequence). Trimming removed 1 base from V and 3 bases from J, with 16 bases in between. This CDR3 spans 16 amino acids. The full variable domain, in which reference TRBV19 and TRBJ2-7 provide the parts outside the CDR3, is DGGITQSPKYLFRKEGQNVTLSCEQNLNHDAMYWYRQDPGQGLRLIYYSQIVNDFQKGDIAEGYSVSREKKESFPLTVTSAQKNPTAFYLCASSIGPPDNDYEQYFGPGTRLTVT.